The clone carrying this T cell receptor beta chain was seen more than once but under ten times. The data derive from a study of blood T cell repertoires in COVID-19. This CDR3 spans 18 amino acids. Between the trimmed V and J ends, which lost 2 bases and 3 bases, there was a span of 23 bases. CDR1 is MNHEY and CDR2 is SVGEGT in the germline V gene. Original methodology: Reference gene primer amplification gave estimated nucleated cell counts. Sequencing was performed with immunoSEQ multiplex PCR; in TCRdb, only in-frame clones are kept and a portion is missing. The V and J calls and clone size were taken over from that table, and D and trimming were inferred from the DNA. The top ten hold about 11% of the sample, which has fewer than 50,000 clones, just under 75% seen once.

The chain uses TRBV6-2 or TRBV6-3 and TRBJ2-7, with D perhaps TRBD2 (6 bases). The sample comprised peripheral blood. This clonotype was sampled from a man aged 65-85 years with COVID-19, enrolled during active disease. DNA for the CDR3: TGTGCCAGCAGTTACCCAACCCTCACCCCCGGGGGATTCTACGAGCAGTACTTC. Protein sequence: CASSYPTLTPGGFYEQYF.